This T cell receptor beta chain was obtained from a study of cytomegalovirus exposure and HLA in healthy donors. Study outcomes and limitations: About 87% or about 30% of the time was how often most TCR beta V segments were productive, according to an earlier analysis. The study listed approximately 160 cytomegalovirus-associated TCR beta chains.

This clone has a handful of counts. Its matching antigen is unknown. The PCR contained 60 Vbeta and 13 Jbeta primers. TCRdb's copy holds only in-frame clones and misses some; the assay was immunoSEQ multiplex PCR. The sample yields 75,000 to 95,000 clones, nearly 70% seen once. The V end was cut by 3 bases, the J end by 0 bases, with 16 bases between. This CDR3 contains 16 residues. CDR1 SQVTM and CDR2 ANQGSEA come from the germline V gene. What was sequenced was PBMCs. The chain recombines TRBV29-1 with TRBJ2-3, with a tentative D call TRBD2 (6 bases). The receptor was isolated from a man in his fifties or sixties in good health and CMV-seronegative. CDR3 bases: TGCAGCGTTGACAGGAGGGCAGCCACTAGCACAGATACGCAGTATTTT. This sequence encodes CSVDRRAATSTDTQYF.